The clone carrying this T cell receptor beta chain was recorded a few times. V lost 8 bases to trimming and J lost 2 bases; unmatched junction nucleotides: 1. The CDR3 runs to 13 residues. Germline lookup yields CDR1 MNHEY and CDR2 SMNVEV (reference sequence). The sample comes from a study of kidney transplant recipient with SARS-CoV-2 infection. TCRdb fed the reads into MiXCR, producing one record per CDR3 protein. The profile shows approximately 250,000 distinct CDR3 sequences, under 35% of them singletons. The sequencing used a blood sample, collected at baseline and on day 111 from a kidney transplant recipient. The receptor comes from a male patient aged 25-45 years who had COVID-19 and was a kidney transplant recipient. Some T cells may have come from the graft donor. The rearrangement joins TRBV27 to TRBJ2-1, with 9 bases lining up with TRBD2. CDR3 sequence reads: CASGLATYNEQFF. CDR3 sequence (DNA): TGTGCCAGCGGACTAGCGACCTACAATGAGCAGTTCTTC.